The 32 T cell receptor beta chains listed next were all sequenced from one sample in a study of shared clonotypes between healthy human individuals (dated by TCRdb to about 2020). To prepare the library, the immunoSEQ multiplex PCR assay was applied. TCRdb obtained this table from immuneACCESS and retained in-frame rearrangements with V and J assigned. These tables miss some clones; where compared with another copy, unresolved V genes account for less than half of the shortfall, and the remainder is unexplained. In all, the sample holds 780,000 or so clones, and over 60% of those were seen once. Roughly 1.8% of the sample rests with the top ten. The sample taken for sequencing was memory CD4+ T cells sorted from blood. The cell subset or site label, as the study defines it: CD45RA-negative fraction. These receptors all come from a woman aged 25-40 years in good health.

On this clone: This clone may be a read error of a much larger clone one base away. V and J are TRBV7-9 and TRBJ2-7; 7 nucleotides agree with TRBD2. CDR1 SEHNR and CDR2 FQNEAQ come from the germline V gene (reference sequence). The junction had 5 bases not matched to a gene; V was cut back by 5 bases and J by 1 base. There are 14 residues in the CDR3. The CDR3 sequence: CASSAQRDSYEQYF. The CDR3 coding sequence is TGTGCCAGCAGCGCCCAGCGGGATTCCTACGAGCAGTACTTC.

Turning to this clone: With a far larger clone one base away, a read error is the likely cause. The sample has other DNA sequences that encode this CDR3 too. The CDR3 reads CASSSPGGAAETEAFF. The DNA of the CDR3 is TGTGCCAGCAGCTCCCCTGGGGGGGCGGCGGAGACTGAAGCTTTCTTT. The J gene is TRBJ1-1, the V gene TRBV14, with D possibly being TRBD1 (6 bases). The CDR3 is 16 amino acids. In germline, CDR1 is SGHDN, CDR2 FVKESK. The V and J ends lost 5 bases and 5 bases respectively, with 21 bases between them.

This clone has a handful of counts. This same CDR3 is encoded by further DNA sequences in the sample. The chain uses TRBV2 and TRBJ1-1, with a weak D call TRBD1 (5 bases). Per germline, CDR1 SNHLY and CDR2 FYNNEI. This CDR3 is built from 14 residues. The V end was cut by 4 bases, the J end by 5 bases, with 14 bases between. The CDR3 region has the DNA TGTGCCAGCAGTGTGGCAGGGCGGGGGACTGAAGCTTTCTTT. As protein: CASSVAGRGTEAFF. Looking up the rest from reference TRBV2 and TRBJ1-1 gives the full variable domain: EPEVTQTPSHQVTQMGQEVILRCVPISNHLYFYWYRQILGQKVEFLVSFYNNEISEKSEIFDDQFSVERPDGSNFTLKIRSTKLEDSAMYFCASSVAGRGTEAFFGQGTRLTVV.

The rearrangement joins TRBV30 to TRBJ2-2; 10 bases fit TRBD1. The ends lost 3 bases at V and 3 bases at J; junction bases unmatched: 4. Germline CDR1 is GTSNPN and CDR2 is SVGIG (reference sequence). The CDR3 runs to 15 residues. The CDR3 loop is CAWRQGTGDTGELFF. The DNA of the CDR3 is TGTGCCTGGAGACAAGGGACAGGGGACACCGGGGAGCTGTTTTTT.

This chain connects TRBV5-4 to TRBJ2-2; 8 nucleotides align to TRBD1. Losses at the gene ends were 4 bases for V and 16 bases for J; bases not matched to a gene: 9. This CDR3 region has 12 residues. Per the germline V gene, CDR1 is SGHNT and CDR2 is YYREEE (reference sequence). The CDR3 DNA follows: TGTGCCAGCAGCAAAGGGACAGGTCTCCAGTTTTTT. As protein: CASSKGTGLQFF.

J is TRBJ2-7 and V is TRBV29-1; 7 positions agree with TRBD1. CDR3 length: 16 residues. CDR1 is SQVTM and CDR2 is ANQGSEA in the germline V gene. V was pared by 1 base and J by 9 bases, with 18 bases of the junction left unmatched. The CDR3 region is CSVEVSRDSRLGSQYF. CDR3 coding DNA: TGCAGCGTTGAAGTCTCCAGGGACAGCCGCCTAGGGTCGCAGTACTTC.

DNA for the CDR3: TGCGCCAGCACCTTACAGGGCTCGGTTGAGCAGTTCTTC. It codes for CASTLQGSVEQFF. The chain recombines TRBV5-1 with TRBJ2-1; D is possibly TRBD1 (6 bases). This CDR3 has 13 residues. Germline CDR1 and CDR2: SGHRS and YFSETQ. V was clipped by 6 bases and J by 9 bases, with 16 bases between them.

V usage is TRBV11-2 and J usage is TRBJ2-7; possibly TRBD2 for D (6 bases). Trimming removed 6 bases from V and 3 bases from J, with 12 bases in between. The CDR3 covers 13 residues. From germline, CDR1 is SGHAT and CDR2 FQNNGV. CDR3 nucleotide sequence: TGTGCCAGCAGATTTACCGGGGGCTACGAGCAGTACTTC. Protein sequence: CASRFTGGYEQYF.

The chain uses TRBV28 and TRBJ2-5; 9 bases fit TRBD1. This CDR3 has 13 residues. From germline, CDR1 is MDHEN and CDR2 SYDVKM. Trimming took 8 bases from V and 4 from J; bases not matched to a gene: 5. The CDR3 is CASGNRGRETQYF. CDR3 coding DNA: TGTGCCAGCGGAAACAGGGGGCGAGAGACCCAGTACTTC.

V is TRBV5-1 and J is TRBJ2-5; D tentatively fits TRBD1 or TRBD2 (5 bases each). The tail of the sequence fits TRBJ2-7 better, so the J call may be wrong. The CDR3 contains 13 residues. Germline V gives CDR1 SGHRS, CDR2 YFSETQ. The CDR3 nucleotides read TGCGCCAGCAGCAACCCTGGGGGTCGCGAGCAGTACTTC. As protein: CASSNPGGREQYF.

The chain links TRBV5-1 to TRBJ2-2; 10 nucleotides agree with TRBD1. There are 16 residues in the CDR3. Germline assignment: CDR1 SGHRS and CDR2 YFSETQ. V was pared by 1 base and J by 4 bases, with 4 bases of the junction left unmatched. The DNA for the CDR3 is TGCGCCAGCAGCTTGCAGACAGGGGGCTCCACCGGGGAGCTGTTTTTT. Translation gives CASSLQTGGSTGELFF. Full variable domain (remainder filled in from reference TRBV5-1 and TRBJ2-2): KAGVTQTPRYLIKTRGQQVTLSCSPISGHRSVSWYQQTPGQGLQFLFEYFSETQRNKGNFPGRFSGRQFSNSRSEMNVSTLELGDSALYLCASSLQTGGSTGELFFGEGSRLTVL.

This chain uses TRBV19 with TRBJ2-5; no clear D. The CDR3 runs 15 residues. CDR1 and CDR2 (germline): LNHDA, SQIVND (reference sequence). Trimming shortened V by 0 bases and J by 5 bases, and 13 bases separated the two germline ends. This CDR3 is CASSIDRWDRETQYF. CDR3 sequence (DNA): TGTGCCAGTAGTATAGATCGTTGGGATCGGGAGACCCAGTACTTC.

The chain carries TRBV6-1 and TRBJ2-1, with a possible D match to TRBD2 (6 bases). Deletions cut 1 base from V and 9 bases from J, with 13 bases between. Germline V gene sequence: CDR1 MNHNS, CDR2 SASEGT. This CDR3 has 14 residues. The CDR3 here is CASSEVGTESEQFF. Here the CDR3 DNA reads TGTGCCAGCAGTGAAGTGGGGACTGAAAGTGAGCAGTTCTTC.

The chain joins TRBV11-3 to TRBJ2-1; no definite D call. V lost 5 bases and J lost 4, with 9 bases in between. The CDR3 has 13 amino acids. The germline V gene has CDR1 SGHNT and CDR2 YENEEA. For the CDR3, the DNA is TGTGCCAGCAGCATTTCTAAATACAATGAGCAGTTCTTC. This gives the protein CASSISKYNEQFF.

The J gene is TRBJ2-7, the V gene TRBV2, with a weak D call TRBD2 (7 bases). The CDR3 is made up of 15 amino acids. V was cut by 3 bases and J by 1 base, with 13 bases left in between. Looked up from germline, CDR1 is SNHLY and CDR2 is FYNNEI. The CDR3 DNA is TGTGCCAGCAGTGAGAGGGGGGGCACTTCCTACGAGCAGTACTTC. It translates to CASSERGGTSYEQYF.

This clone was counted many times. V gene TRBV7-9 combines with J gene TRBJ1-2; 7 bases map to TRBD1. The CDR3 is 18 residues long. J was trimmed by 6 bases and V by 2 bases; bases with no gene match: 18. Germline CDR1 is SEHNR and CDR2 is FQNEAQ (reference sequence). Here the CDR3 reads CASSLFRRRTGVLDGYTF. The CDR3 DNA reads TGTGCCAGCAGCTTATTCCGTAGACGGACAGGAGTATTAGATGGCTACACCTTC.

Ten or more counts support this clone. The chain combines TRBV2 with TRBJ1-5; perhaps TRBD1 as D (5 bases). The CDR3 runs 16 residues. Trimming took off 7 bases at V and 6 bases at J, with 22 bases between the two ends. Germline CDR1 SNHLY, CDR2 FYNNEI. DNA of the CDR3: TGTGCCAGCACAACGAGAGGAACAGGTCAACCTCAGCCCCAGCATTTT. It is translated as CASTTRGTGQPQPQHF.

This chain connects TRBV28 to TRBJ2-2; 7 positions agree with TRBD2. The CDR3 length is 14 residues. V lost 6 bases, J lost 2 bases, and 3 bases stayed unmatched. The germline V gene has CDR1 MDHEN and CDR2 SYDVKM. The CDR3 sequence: CASRTSFNTGELFF. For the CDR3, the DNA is TGTGCCAGCAGGACTAGCTTTAACACCGGGGAGCTGTTTTTT.

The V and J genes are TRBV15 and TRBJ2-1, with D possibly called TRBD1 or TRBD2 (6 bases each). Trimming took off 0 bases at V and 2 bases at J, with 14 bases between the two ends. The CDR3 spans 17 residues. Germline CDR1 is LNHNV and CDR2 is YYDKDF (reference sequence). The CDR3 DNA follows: TGTGCCACCAGCAGAGATGTGGGGGGCTTTGCCTACAATGAGCAGTTCTTC. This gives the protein CATSRDVGGFAYNEQFF.

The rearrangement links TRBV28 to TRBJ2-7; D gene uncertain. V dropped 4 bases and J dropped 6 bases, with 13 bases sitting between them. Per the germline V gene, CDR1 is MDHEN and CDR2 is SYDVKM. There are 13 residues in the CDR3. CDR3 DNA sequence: TGTGCCAGCAGTTCCCCACCGACGGTCGAGCAGTACTTC. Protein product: CASSSPPTVEQYF. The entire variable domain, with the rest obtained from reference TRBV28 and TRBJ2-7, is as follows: DVKVTQSSRYLVKRTGEKVFLECVQDMDHENMFWYRQDPGLGLRLIYFSYDVKMKEKGDIPEGYSVSREKKERFSLILESASTNQTSMYLCASSSPPTVEQYFGPGTRLTVT.

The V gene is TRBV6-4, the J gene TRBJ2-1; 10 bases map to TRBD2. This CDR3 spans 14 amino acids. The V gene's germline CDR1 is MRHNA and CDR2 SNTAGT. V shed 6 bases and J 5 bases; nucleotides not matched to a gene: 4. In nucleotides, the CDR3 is TGTGCCAGCAGCGGGACTAGCGACAACAATGAGCAGTTCTTC. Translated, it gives CASSGTSDNNEQFF.

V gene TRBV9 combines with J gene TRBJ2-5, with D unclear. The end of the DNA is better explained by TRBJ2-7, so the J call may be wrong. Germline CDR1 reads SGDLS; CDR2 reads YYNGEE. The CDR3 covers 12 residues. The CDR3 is CASSVRADEQYF. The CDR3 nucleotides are TGTGCCAGCAGCGTCCGGGCGGACGAGCAGTACTTC.

CDR3 protein: CASSRGSGIQPQHF. CDR3 bases: TGTGCCAGCAGCCGAGGTTCAGGGATTCAGCCCCAGCATTTT. This rearrangement joins TRBV6-5 to TRBJ1-5; possible D gene TRBD1, 5 bases. The V gene lost 6 bases and the J gene lost 6 bases, with 15 bases spanning the gap. The germline gives CDR1 MNHEY, CDR2 SVGAGI. The CDR3 has 14 residues.

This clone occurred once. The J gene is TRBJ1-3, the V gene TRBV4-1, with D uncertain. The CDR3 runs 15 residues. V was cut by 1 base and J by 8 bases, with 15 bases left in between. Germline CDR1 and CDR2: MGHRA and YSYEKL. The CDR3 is CASSQVALRRDTIYF. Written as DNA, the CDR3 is TGCGCCAGCAGCCAAGTTGCCCTCCGGAGGGACACCATATATTTT.

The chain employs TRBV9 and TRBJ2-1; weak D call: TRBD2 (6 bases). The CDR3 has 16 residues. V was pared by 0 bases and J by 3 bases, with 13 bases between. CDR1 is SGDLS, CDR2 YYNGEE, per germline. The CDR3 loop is CASSVVGRGGYNEQFF. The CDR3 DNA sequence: TGTGCCAGCAGCGTAGTCGGACGGGGAGGCTACAATGAGCAGTTCTTC. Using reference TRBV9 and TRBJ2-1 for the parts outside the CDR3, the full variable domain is DSGVTQTPKHLITATGQRVTLRCSPRSGDLSVYWYQQSLDQGLQFLIQYYNGEERAKGNILERFSAQQFPDLHSELNLSSLELGDSALYFCASSVVGRGGYNEQFFGPGTRLTVL.

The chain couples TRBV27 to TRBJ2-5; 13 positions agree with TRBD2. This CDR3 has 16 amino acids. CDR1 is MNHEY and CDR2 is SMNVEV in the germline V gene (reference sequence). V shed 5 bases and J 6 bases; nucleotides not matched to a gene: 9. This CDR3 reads CASSGKGLAGVKTQYF. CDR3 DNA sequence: TGTGCCAGCAGTGGAAAAGGACTAGCGGGAGTTAAGACCCAGTACTTC.

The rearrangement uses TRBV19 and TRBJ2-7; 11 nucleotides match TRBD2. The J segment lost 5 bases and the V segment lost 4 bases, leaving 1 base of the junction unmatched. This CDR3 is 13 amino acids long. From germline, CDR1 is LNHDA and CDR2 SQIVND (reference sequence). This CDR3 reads CASSTSGRNEQYF. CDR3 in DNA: TGTGCCAGTAGTACTAGCGGGAGGAACGAGCAGTACTTC. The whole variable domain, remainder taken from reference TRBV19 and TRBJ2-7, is DGGITQSPKYLFRKEGQNVTLSCEQNLNHDAMYWYRQDPGQGLRLIYYSQIVNDFQKGDIAEGYSVSREKKESFPLTVTSAQKNPTAFYLCASSTSGRNEQYFGPGTRLTVT.

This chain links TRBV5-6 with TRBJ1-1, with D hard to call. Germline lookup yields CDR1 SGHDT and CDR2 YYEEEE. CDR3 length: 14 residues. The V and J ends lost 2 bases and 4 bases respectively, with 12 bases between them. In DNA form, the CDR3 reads TGTGCCAGCAGCTTACTGGATCGCGGCACTGAAGCTTTCTTT. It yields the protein CASSLLDRGTEAFF.

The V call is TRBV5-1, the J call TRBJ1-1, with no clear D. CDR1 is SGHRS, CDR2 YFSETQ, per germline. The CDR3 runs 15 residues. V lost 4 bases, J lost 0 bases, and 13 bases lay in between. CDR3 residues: CASSPRAVMNTEAFF. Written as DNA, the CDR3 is TGCGCCAGCAGCCCCCGGGCCGTCATGAACACTGAAGCTTTCTTT.

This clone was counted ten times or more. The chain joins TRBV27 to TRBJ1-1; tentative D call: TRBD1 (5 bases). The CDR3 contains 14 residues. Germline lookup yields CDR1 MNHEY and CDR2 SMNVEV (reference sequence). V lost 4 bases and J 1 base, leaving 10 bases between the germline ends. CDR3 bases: TGTGCCAGCAGTTATCAGGGTTCGAACACTGAAGCTTTCTTT. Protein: CASSYQGSNTEAFF.

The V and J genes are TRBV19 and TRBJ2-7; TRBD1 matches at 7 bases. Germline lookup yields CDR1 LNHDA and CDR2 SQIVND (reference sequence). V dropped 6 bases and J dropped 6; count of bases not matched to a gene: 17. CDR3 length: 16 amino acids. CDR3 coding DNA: TGTGCCAGTAGCACGCATCGGACAGGTTCGGTACGCGAGCAGTACTTC. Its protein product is CASSTHRTGSVREQYF.

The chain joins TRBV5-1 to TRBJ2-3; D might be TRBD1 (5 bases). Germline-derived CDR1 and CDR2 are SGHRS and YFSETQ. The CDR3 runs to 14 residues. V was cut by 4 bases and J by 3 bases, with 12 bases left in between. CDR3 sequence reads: CASSRAQGTDTQYF. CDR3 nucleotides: TGCGCCAGCAGCCGGGCGCAGGGAACAGATACGCAGTATTTT.